Shown below are 5 T cell receptor beta chains from a single sample sequenced in a study of blood T cell repertoires in COVID-19. The repertoire was sequenced with immunoSEQ multiplex PCR; TCRdb's copy has only in-frame clones and lacks some. The sample carries about 180,000 clones, roughly 87% recorded once. The sample was peripheral blood. These receptors all stem from a woman in her 50s with acute or convalescent COVID-19.

The J gene is TRBJ1-4, the V gene TRBV18; D gene uncertain. V lost 6 bases and J lost 3, with 5 bases in between. The germline V gene has CDR1 KGHSH and CDR2 LQKENI. The CDR3 sequence is 12 residues long. The DNA of the CDR3 is TGTGCCAGCTCCCCTCCTAATGAAAAACTGTTTTTT. It encodes CASSPPNEKLFF.

The chain links TRBV21-1 to TRBJ1-5; the table assigns TRBD1, which was not confirmed against the DNA. TRBV21-1 is given as a pseudogene. The CDR3 is 16 residues long. The CDR3 DNA is TGTGCCAGCAGCAAACTCCGGGACAGGGTCAATCAGCCCCAGCATTTT. Residues: CASSKLRDRVNQPQHF.

As DNA, the CDR3 is TGTGCCAAAATGCGACACGCCCGTAACTATGGCTACACCTTC. Its translation: CAKMRHARNYGYTF. This chain joins TRBV6-5 and TRBJ1-2; no reliable D call. CDR1 and CDR2 (germline): MNHEY, SVGAGI. This CDR3 has 14 residues. With 10 bases removed from V and 1 base from J, the gap between germline ends came to 16 bases.

The V and J genes are TRBV10-2 and TRBJ1-2; no clear D. Trimming cost V 8 bases and J 3 bases, with 13 bases left between them. CDR3 length: 13 residues. Germline V gene lookup returns CDR1 WSHSY and CDR2 SAAADI. The CDR3, as DNA: TGCGCCAGCCGGAGGGAAGGTGACTATGGCTACACCTTC. Amino acid sequence: CASRREGDYGYTF.

The V call is TRBV5-6, the J call TRBJ1-6, with D possibly TRBD1 on 5 matching bases. Germline V gene sequence: CDR1 SGHDT, CDR2 YYEEEE. There are 16 residues in the CDR3. V lost 1 base and J 9 bases, leaving 17 bases between the germline ends. The CDR3 DNA sequence: TGTGCCAGCAGCTTGCTTCTGGGGAATGGGGCTTCACCCCTCCACTTT. Protein sequence: CASSLLLGNGASPLHF.